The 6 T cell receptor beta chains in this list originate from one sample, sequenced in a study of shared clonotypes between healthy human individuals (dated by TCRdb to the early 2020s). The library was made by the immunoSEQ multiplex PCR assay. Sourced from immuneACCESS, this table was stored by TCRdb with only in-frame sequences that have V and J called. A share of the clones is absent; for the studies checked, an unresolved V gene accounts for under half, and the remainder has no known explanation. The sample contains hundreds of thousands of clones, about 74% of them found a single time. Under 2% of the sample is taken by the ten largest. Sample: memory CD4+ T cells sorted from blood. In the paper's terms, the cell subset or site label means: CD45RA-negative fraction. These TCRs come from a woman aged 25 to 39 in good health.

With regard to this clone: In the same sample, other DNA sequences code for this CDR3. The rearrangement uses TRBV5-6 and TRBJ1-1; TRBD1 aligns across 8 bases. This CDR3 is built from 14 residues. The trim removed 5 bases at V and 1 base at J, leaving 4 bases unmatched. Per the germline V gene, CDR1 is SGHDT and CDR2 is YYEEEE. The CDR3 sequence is CASRGTGGNTEAFF. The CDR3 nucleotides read TGTGCCAGCAGGGGGACAGGTGGGAACACTGAAGCTTTCTTT.

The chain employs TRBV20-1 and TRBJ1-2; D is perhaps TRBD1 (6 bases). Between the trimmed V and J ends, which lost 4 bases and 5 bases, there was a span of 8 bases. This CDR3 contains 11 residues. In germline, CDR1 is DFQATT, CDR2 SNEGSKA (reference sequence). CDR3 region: CSATGAYGYTF. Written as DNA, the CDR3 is TGCAGTGCTACGGGGGCATATGGCTACACCTTC.

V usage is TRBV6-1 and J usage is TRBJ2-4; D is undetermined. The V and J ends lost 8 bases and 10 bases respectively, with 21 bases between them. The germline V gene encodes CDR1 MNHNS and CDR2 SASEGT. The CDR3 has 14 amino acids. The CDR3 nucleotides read TGTGCCAGCGTCCATGGCACCCCCCAACCAATTCAGTACTTC. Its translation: CASVHGTPQPIQYF.

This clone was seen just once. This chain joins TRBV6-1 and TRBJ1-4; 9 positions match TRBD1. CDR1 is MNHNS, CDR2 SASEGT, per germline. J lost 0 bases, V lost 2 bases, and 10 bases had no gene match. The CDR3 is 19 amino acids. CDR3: CASSEYGTGRRATNEKLFF. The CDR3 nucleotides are TGTGCCAGCAGTGAATATGGGACAGGGCGTCGCGCAACTAATGAAAAACTGTTTTTT.

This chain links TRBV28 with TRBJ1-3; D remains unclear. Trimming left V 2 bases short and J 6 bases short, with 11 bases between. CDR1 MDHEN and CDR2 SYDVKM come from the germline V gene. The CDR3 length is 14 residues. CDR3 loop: CASSLVGRENTIYF. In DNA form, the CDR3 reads TGTGCCAGCAGTTTAGTTGGGAGGGAAAACACCATATATTTT.

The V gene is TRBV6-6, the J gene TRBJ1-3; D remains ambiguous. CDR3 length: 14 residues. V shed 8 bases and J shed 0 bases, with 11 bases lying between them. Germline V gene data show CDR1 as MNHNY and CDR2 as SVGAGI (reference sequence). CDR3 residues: CASGAGSSGNTIYF. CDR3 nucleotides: TGTGCCAGCGGAGCGGGGTCCTCTGGAAACACCATATATTTT.